The 2 T cell receptor beta chains given below trace back to one sample, sequenced in a study of shared T cell receptors in the human thymus. Data came from immunoSEQ multiplex PCR; TCRdb stores just in-frame clones and leaves some out. The sample contains about 660,000 clones, around 87% of which appear only once. The same sample was also used in a study of human thymus T cells.

The sequenced material came from thymocytes. These receptors came from a boy younger than two with a congenital heart defect.

This clone was seen a few times. The chain uses TRBV10-3 and TRBJ2-7, with TRBD1 identical over 7 bases. V gave up 3 bases and J gave up 3 bases; unmatched junction bases: 11. CDR3 length: 16 amino acids. From germline, CDR1 is ENHRY and CDR2 SYGVKD. As DNA, the CDR3 is TGTGCCATCAGTGATCCCGGGACAGCCGAATTCTACGAGCAGTACTTC. Its translation: CAISDPGTAEFYEQYF.

The CDR3 nucleotides read TGTGCCAGCAGCTGGGACAGGGCCCTCAAGGGGGATGAGCAGTTCTTC. Protein sequence: CASSWDRALKGDEQFF. The V and J genes are TRBV27 and TRBJ2-1; 9 nucleotides line up with TRBD1. The germline CDR1 and CDR2 sequences are MNHEY and SMNVEV (reference sequence). The CDR3 runs 16 residues. Trimming at V came to 6 bases and at J to 8 bases, leaving 14 bases not matched to a gene.